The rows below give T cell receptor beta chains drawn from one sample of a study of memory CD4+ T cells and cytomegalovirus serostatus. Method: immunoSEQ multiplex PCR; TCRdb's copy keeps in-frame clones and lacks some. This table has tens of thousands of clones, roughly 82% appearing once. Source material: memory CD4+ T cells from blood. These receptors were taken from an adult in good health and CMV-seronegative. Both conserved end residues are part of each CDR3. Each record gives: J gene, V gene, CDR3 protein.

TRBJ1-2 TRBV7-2 CASSLAGTGGYTF
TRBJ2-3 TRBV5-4 CASSLGLKGGTDTQYF
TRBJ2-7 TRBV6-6 CASSSQGRHEQYF
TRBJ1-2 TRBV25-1 CASSESDRAFYGYTF
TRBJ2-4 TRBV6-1 CASSYKGIQYF
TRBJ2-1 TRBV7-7 CASSPDQWHTEQFF
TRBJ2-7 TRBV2 CASSVGQRTYEQYF
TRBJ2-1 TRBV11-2 CASSSGGPNEQFF
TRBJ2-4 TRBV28 CASSLYGRTGEGENIQYF
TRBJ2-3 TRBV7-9 CASTTSRTDTQYF
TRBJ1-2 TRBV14 CASSAGTHGYTF
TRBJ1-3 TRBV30 CAWSAEGNTIYF
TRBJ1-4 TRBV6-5 CASSYSQATNEKLFF
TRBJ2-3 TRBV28 CASRRRSSGGSADTQYF
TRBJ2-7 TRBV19 CASSFGLGQGVHEQYF
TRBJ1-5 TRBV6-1 CASRERTVSNQPQHF
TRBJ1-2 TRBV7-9 CASSLARAYGYTF
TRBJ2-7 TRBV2 CASSSGTGGLEQYF
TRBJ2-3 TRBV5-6 CASSGGLAGGQSTDTQYF
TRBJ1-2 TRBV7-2 CASSYWTGEGYTF
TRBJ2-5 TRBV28 CASRVGQKETQYF
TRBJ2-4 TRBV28 CASTGGWDIQYF
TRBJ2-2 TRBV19 CASSIGIAVGELFF
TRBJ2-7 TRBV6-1 CALRREGGFYEQYF
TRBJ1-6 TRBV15 CATSSFGQGVGSPLHF
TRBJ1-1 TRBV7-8 CASSARLTGATEAFF
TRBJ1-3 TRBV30 CAWSVLGGNTIYF
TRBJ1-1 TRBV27 CASSFAGYGTEAFF